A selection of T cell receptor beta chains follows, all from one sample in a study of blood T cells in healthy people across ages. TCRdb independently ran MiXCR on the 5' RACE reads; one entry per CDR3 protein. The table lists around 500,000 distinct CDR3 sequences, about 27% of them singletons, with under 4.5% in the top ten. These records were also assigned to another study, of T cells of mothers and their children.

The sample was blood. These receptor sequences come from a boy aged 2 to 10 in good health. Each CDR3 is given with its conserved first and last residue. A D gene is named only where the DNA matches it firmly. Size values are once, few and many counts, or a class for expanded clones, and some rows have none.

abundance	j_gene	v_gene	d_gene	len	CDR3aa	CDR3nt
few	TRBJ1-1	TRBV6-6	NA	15	CASSPTDGMNTEAFF	TGTGCCAGCAGTCCCACAGACGGAATGAACACTGAAGCTTTCTTT
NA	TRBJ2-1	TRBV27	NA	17	CASSWGNLGGSYNEQFF	TGTGCCAGCAGTTGGGGAAACCTAGGGGGCTCCTACAATGAGCAGTTCTTC
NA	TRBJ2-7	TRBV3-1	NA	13	CASRPAISYEQYF	TGTGCCAGCAGGCCCGCTATTTCCTACGAGCAGTACTTC
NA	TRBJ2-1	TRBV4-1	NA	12	CASSQHQDEQFF	TGCGCCAGCAGCCAACATCAGGATGAGCAGTTCTTC
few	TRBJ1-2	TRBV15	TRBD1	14	CATSNRGGSYGYTF	TGTGCCACCAGCAACAGGGGCGGTAGCTATGGCTACACCTTC
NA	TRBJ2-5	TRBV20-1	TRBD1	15	CSATRRDRAAETQYF	TGCAGTGCAACACGGCGGGACAGGGCTGCGGAGACCCAGTACTTC
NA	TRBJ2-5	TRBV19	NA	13	CASSITWIETQYF	TGTGCCAGTAGTATAACCTGGATAGAGACCCAGTACTTC
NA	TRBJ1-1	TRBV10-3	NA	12	CAISDPPNEAFF	TGTGCCATCAGTGATCCCCCAAATGAAGCTTTCTTT
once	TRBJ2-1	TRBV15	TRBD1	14	CATSRGQGINEQFF	TGTGCCACCAGCAGAGGACAGGGCATTAATGAGCAGTTCTTC
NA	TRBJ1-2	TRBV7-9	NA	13	CASSPGQRRGYAF	TGTGCCAGCAGCCCTGGACAGCGACGGGGCTACGCCTTC
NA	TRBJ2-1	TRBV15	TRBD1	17	CATSRDRGTGYRNEQFF	TGTGCCACCAGCAGAGATAGGGGGACAGGGTATCGTAATGAGCAGTTCTTC
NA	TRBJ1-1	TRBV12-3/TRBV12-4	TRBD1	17	CASSFRQGAAGNTEAFF	TGTGCCAGCAGTTTTAGGCAGGGGGCAGCAGGGAACACTGAAGCTTTCTTT
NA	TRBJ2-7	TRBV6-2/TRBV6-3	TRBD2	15	CASRPSGGVSYEQYF	TGTGCCAGCAGGCCGAGCGGGGGGGTTTCCTACGAGCAGTACTTC
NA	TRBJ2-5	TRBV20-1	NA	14	CSARDGSGQETQYF	TGCAGTGCTAGAGATGGTAGCGGTCAAGAGACCCAGTACTTC
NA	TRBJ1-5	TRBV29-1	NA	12	CSAMDWNQPQHF	TGCAGCGCCATGGACTGGAATCAGCCCCAGCATTTT
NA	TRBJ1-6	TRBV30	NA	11	CAWSQGSPLHF	TGTGCCTGGAGTCAGGGGTCACCCCTCCACTTT
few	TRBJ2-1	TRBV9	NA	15	CASTSGLDLYNEQFF	TGTGCCAGCACCTCAGGGCTAGACCTTTACAATGAGCAGTTCTTC
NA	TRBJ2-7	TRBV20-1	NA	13	CSASSQGRYEQYF	TGCAGTGCTAGTTCCCAGGGGCGCTACGAGCAGTACTTC
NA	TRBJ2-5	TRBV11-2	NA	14	CASSLDFGQETQYF	TGTGCCAGCAGCTTAGACTTTGGTCAAGAGACCCAGTACTTC
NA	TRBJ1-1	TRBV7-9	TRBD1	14	CASSARTGGEAAFF	TGTGCCAGCAGCGCTCGGACAGGGGGGGAGGCAGCTTTCTTT
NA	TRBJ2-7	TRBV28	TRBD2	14	CASRSRRESYEQYF	TGTGCCAGCAGGTCCAGGCGGGAGTCATACGAGCAGTACTTC
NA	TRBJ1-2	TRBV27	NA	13	CASSFEGFYGYTF	TGTGCCAGCAGTTTCGAGGGTTTCTATGGCTACACCTTC
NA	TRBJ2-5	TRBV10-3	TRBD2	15	CAISESGGSGETQYF	TGTGCCATCAGTGAGAGTGGCGGGAGTGGCGAGACCCAGTACTTC